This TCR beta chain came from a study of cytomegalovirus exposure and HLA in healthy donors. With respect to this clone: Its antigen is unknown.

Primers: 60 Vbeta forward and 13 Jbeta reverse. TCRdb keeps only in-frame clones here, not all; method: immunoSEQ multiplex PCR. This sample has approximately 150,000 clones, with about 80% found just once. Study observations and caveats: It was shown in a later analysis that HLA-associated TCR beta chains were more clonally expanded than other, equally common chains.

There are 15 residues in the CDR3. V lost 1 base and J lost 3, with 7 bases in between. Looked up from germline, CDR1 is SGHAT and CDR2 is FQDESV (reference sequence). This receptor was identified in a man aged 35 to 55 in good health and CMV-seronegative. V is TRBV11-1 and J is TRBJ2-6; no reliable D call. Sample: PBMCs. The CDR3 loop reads CASSLGGVGANVLTF. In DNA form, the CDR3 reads TGTGCCAGCAGCTTAGGAGGAGTTGGGGCCAACGTCCTGACTTTC. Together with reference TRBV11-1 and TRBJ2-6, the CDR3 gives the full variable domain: EAEVAQSPRYKITEKSQAVAFWCDPISGHATLYWYRQILGQGPELLVQFQDESVVDDSQLPKDRFSAERLKGVDSTLKIQPAELGDSAMYLCASSLGGVGANVLTFGAGSRLTVL.